This T cell receptor (beta chain) was found in a study of regulatory T cells in long-lasting Graves disease. Study context: Antithyroid drugs had been given to newly diagnosed Graves' patients for under 3 months.

As to time point: newly diagnosed GD, antithyroid drugs for less than 3 months. Preparation of the TCR library used RNA extracted from PBMCs. iRepertoire HTBI primers and Arm-PCR of CDR3 regions built TCR beta libraries. From the multiplex PCR reads, TCRdb called clonotypes with MiXCR, one entry per CDR3 protein. The data show about 530,000 distinct CDR3 sequences, more than 15% seen once. In addition, the sample was reused for a study of T cells in Graves' hyperthyroidism and ophthalmopathy. That report notes: Most thyroid clonotypes with frequency above 0.001 were detected in blood.

The sample was peripheral blood mononuclear cells (PBMCs), taken at new diagnosis, from a patient treated with antithyroid drugs. The TCR comes from a woman aged 35-65 years with Graves disease.

CDR3 in amino acids: CASTGTGDIEAFF. DNA of the CDR3: TGTGCCAGCACCGGGACGGGGGATATTGAAGCTTTCTTT. The chain links TRBV11-1 to TRBJ1-1; maybe TRBD1 (5 bases). CDR1 is SGHAT and CDR2 is FQDESV in the germline V gene (reference sequence). This CDR3 is 13 amino acids long. V was clipped by 7 bases and J by 7 bases, with 16 bases between them.